Listed below are T cell receptor beta chains from one sample, sequenced in a study of identifying expanded T cells in peripheral blood. Sequenced by immunoSEQ multiplex PCR; TCRdb stores in-frame clones only, minus some. The table lists 70,000 to 95,000 clones, about 88% of them singletons, with around 4% in the top ten. Specimen: blood. The receptors derive from a person aged 18 to 70 in good health. Both conserved end residues are part of each CDR3. A D gene is named only where the DNA matches it firmly. Clone size is stated in some rows and not others, as once, few, many or a class when expanded.

CDR3 | DNA | J | D | V | size
CASRETGGWNTGELFF | TGTGCCAGCAGGGAAACAGGGGGCTGGAACACCGGGGAGCTGTTTTTT | TRBJ2-2 | TRBD1 | TRBV5-5 | NA
CASSGTGATTGANVLTF | TGTGCCAGCAGCGGGACAGGGGCTACAACCGGGGCCAACGTCCTGACTTTC | TRBJ2-6 | TRBD1 | TRBV2 | once
CASSLAGQGGYTEAFF | TGTGCCAGCAGCTTAGCTGGACAGGGAGGGTACACTGAAGCTTTCTTT | TRBJ1-1 | TRBD1 | TRBV7-8 | once
CASSLALQNTEAFF | TGTGCCAGCAGCTTAGCACTACAGAACACTGAAGCTTTCTTT | TRBJ1-1 | NA | TRBV11-2 | NA
CATPTRDTYSYEQYF | TGTGCCACCCCTACCCGGGACACCTACTCCTACGAGCAGTACTTC | TRBJ2-7 | NA | TRBV19 | NA
CATSRERGDTSEKLFF | TGTGCCACCAGCAGAGAAAGAGGGGACACAAGTGAAAAACTGTTTTTT | TRBJ1-4 | NA | TRBV15 | NA
CASSLGVSHQPQHF | TGTGCCAGCAGCTTAGGGGTATCCCATCAGCCCCAGCATTTT | TRBJ1-5 | NA | TRBV7-2 | NA
CASSLDGGAGETQYF | TGTGCCAGCAGCTTGGACGGGGGGGCAGGAGAGACCCAGTACTTC | TRBJ2-5 | TRBD2 | TRBV7-8 | NA
CASSSTGTGGSSPLHF | TGTGCCAGCAGCTCAACCGGGACAGGGGGAAGTTCACCCCTCCACTTT | TRBJ1-6 | TRBD1 | TRBV11-2 | NA
CASAQDRDTEAFF | TGTGCCAGCGCCCAGGACAGGGATACTGAAGCTTTCTTT | TRBJ1-1 | TRBD1 | TRBV6-5 | NA
CAIKGQGNTEAFF | TGTGCCATCAAAGGACAGGGGAACACTGAAGCTTTCTTT | TRBJ1-1 | TRBD1 | TRBV10-3 | NA
CATSRGDTGGGYTF | TGTGCCACCAGCAGAGGTGACACAGGGGGTGGCTACACCTTC | TRBJ1-2 | TRBD1 | TRBV15 | NA
CSVAGTLITGELFF | TGCAGCGTTGCCGGGACACTTATAACCGGGGAGCTGTTTTTT | TRBJ2-2 | NA | TRBV29-1 | NA
CASSEGLDRVYEQYF | TGTGCCAGCAGTGAAGGCTTGGACAGGGTCTACGAGCAGTACTTC | TRBJ2-7 | TRBD1 | TRBV6-1 | NA
CASSLAGNTGELFF | TGTGCCAGCAGCTTAGCGGGGAACACCGGGGAGCTGTTTTTT | TRBJ2-2 | NA | TRBV7-2 | NA
CASSVRDSGNTIYF | TGTGCCAGCAGCGTGAGGGATTCTGGAAACACCATATATTTT | TRBJ1-3 | NA | TRBV9 | NA
CASSFLGDTSGNTIYF | TGTGCCAGCAGCTTCTTGGGGGACACCTCTGGAAACACCATATATTTT | TRBJ1-3 | NA | TRBV7-9 | NA
CASRGDRKYYGYTF | TGTGCCAGCAGGGGGGACAGGAAATACTATGGCTACACCTTC | TRBJ1-2 | NA | TRBV21-1 | NA
CASSGAGFNYEQYF | TGTGCCAGCAGCGGGGCAGGGTTTAACTACGAGCAGTACTTC | TRBJ2-7 | NA | TRBV28 | NA
CASSVEAQDNEQFF | TGTGCCAGCAGCGTAGAGGCGCAGGACAATGAGCAGTTCTTC | TRBJ2-1 | NA | TRBV9 | NA
CASSDYRETGELFF | TGTGCCAGCAGTGACTACAGGGAAACCGGGGAGCTGTTTTTT | TRBJ2-2 | NA | TRBV2 | NA
CASSVDRSEETQYF | TGTGCCAGCAGCGTAGACAGGAGCGAAGAGACCCAGTACTTC | TRBJ2-5 | NA | TRBV9 | NA
CASSSSGNEQFF | TGTGCCAGCAGTTCTAGCGGGAATGAGCAGTTCTTC | TRBJ2-1 | TRBD2 | TRBV28 | NA
CASSWKRENTEAFF | TGTGCCAGCAGCTGGAAGCGGGAGAACACTGAAGCTTTCTTT | TRBJ1-1 | NA | TRBV5-5 | NA
CSVEAGQGSGYTF | TGCAGCGTTGAGGCGGGACAGGGCTCTGGCTACACCTTC | TRBJ1-2 | TRBD1 | TRBV29-1 | NA
CASSFSGESSYNEQFF | TGTGCCAGCAGTTTTTCGGGGGAGAGCTCCTACAATGAGCAGTTCTTC | TRBJ2-1 | NA | TRBV27 | NA
CASKTGGLPQHF | TGTGCCAGCAAGACAGGGGGGTTGCCCCAGCATTTT | TRBJ1-5 | TRBD1 | TRBV28 | NA
CASSERTSGGETQYF | TGTGCCAGCAGTGAACGGACTAGCGGGGGCGAGACCCAGTACTTC | TRBJ2-5 | TRBD2 | TRBV2 | NA
CASSIGFWTGELFF | TGTGCCAGCAGCATAGGGTTCTGGACCGGGGAGCTGTTTTTT | TRBJ2-2 | NA | TRBV21-1 | NA
CASSQNRQASSYEQYF | TGTGCCAGCAGCCAAAACCGCCAGGCTAGCTCCTACGAGCAGTACTTC | TRBJ2-7 | NA | TRBV4-2 | NA
CASSKDRVGTGELFF | TGTGCCAGTAGTAAGGACAGGGTTGGCACCGGGGAGCTGTTTTTT | TRBJ2-2 | TRBD1 | TRBV19 | NA
CASGTANYGYTF | TGTGCCTCAGGGACAGCTAACTATGGCTACACCTTC | TRBJ1-2 | TRBD1 | TRBV30 | NA
CASSGDRGDTDTQYF | TGTGCCAGCAGTGGGGACAGGGGAGACACAGATACGCAGTATTTT | TRBJ2-3 | TRBD1 | TRBV6-4 | NA
CASSEGFSNHYEQYF | TGTGCCAGCAGCGAGGGGTTTTCCAACCACTACGAGCAGTACTTC | TRBJ2-7 | NA | TRBV6-6 | NA
CASSFGTSSMGTTDTQYF | TGCGCCAGCAGCTTTGGGACTAGCTCCATGGGGACCACAGATACGCAGTATTTT | TRBJ2-3 | TRBD2 | TRBV5-1 | NA
CASSAGTGRTYGYTF | TGTGCCAGCAGCGCCGGGACAGGGAGAACCTATGGCTACACCTTC | TRBJ1-2 | TRBD1 | TRBV9 | NA
CASSASTGTMYF | TGTGCCAGTAGTGCTTCCACCGGGACTATGTACTTC | TRBJ2-7 | TRBD2 | TRBV19 | few
CSVDGGSYEQYF | TGCAGCGTTGACGGGGGCTCCTACGAGCAGTACTTC | TRBJ2-7 | NA | TRBV29-1 | NA
CASSQDRVTLYEQYF | TGTGCCAGCAGTCAAGACAGGGTGACCCTCTACGAGCAGTACTTC | TRBJ2-7 | TRBD1 | TRBV5-6 | NA